A selection of T cell receptor beta chains follows, all from one sample in a study of OX40 agonist ivuxolimab in advanced cancers. Method: immunoSEQ multiplex PCR; TCRdb's copy keeps in-frame clones and lacks some. The sample shows 55,000 to 65,000 clones, around 93% of them seen only once. The sequencing used CD4+ or CD8+ T cells sorted from blood, collected in a trial of the OX40 agonist ivuxolimab. These receptors all stem from an adult with an advanced solid tumor such as melanoma, head and neck, liver or kidney cancer. Each CDR3 is given with its conserved first and last residue. A D gene is named only where the DNA matches it firmly. Size tells how often a clone was seen (once, few, many) or the class of an expanded clone, and some rows leave it out.

clone size: NA; J gene: TRBJ2-1; D gene: TRBD2; V gene: TRBV25-1; CDR3 DNA: TGTGCCAGCAGTGGGTTTGGCGGGAGTAAAAATGAGCAGTTCTTC; CDR3 protein: CASSGFGGSKNEQFF
clone size: NA; J gene: TRBJ1-1; D gene: TRBD1; V gene: TRBV4-1; CDR3 DNA: TGCGCCAGCAGCCAAAAGGGGGCACAGCAGAACACTGAAGCTTTCTTT; CDR3 protein: CASSQKGAQQNTEAFF
clone size: NA; J gene: TRBJ1-1; D gene: NA; V gene: TRBV6-1; CDR3 DNA: TGTGCCAGCAGTGAAGAAGGGGCAGTGAACACTGAAGCTTTCTTT; CDR3 protein: CASSEEGAVNTEAFF
clone size: NA; J gene: TRBJ1-3; D gene: NA; V gene: TRBV6-1; CDR3 DNA: TGTGCCAGCGCCGGTCAAGCCTCTGGAAACACCATATATTTT; CDR3 protein: CASAGQASGNTIYF
clone size: NA; J gene: TRBJ1-2; D gene: TRBD1; V gene: TRBV11-3; CDR3 DNA: TGTGCCAGCAGCCCAGGGACAGGGTATGGCTACACCTTC; CDR3 protein: CASSPGTGYGYTF
clone size: NA; J gene: TRBJ2-3; D gene: TRBD2; V gene: TRBV7-9; CDR3 DNA: TGTGCCAGCAGCCTACTAGCGGGAGTCGCTACGCAGTATTTT; CDR3 protein: CASSLLAGVATQYF
clone size: NA; J gene: TRBJ1-5; D gene: NA; V gene: TRBV9; CDR3 DNA: TGTGCCAGCAGCGTAGCTTCAGGCAATCAGCCCCAGCATTTT; CDR3 protein: CASSVASGNQPQHF
clone size: NA; J gene: TRBJ2-3; D gene: TRBD2; V gene: TRBV19; CDR3 DNA: TGTGCCAGTAGAAGTGGGGTACTAGCGGGAGGGTCAGGAGATACGCAGTATTTT; CDR3 protein: CASRSGVLAGGSGDTQYF
clone size: NA; J gene: TRBJ2-1; D gene: NA; V gene: TRBV9; CDR3 DNA: TGTGCCAGCAGCGAGCCTCAGGAGACCACCTACAATGAGCAGTTCTTC; CDR3 protein: CASSEPQETTYNEQFF
clone size: NA; J gene: TRBJ2-1; D gene: TRBD2; V gene: TRBV6-5; CDR3 DNA: TGTGCCAGCAGTACCGGGACTAGGCCCCTCAATGAGCAGTTCTTC; CDR3 protein: CASSTGTRPLNEQFF
clone size: NA; J gene: TRBJ2-3; D gene: TRBD1; V gene: TRBV9; CDR3 DNA: TGTGCCAGCAGCGCACAGGGGGCGAGTGTTAATACGCAGTATTTT; CDR3 protein: CASSAQGASVNTQYF
clone size: NA; J gene: TRBJ2-4; D gene: NA; V gene: TRBV11-2; CDR3 DNA: TGTGCCAGCAGCGAAATCGGGGGCCTACTAGCCAAAAACATTCAGTACTTC; CDR3 protein: CASSEIGGLLAKNIQYF
clone size: NA; J gene: TRBJ2-4; D gene: TRBD1; V gene: TRBV19; CDR3 DNA: TGTGCCAGTTCACCCAGTTCCAGCCCACAGGGGAAAAACATTCAGTACTTC; CDR3 protein: CASSPSSSPQGKNIQYF
clone size: NA; J gene: TRBJ1-5; D gene: NA; V gene: TRBV21-1; CDR3 DNA: TGTGCCAGCAGCAAAGGGGACAGTAATAGCAATCAGCCCCAGCATTTT; CDR3 protein: CASSKGDSNSNQPQHF
clone size: NA; J gene: TRBJ1-2; D gene: TRBD1; V gene: TRBV19; CDR3 DNA: TGTGCCAGTAGTATATTGGACAGGGAGGGTCATGGCTACACCTTC; CDR3 protein: CASSILDREGHGYTF
clone size: NA; J gene: TRBJ2-7; D gene: TRBD1; V gene: TRBV4-1; CDR3 DNA: TGCGCCAGCAGCCAATCAAACCGGGACAGGGGGCGACAGGGATACGAGCAGTACTTC; CDR3 protein: CASSQSNRDRGRQGYEQYF
clone size: NA; J gene: TRBJ2-7; D gene: TRBD2; V gene: TRBV19; CDR3 DNA: TGTGCCAGTAGTAATCGACTAGCGGGAGGGCCGAGCTCCTACGAGCAGTACTTC; CDR3 protein: CASSNRLAGGPSSYEQYF
clone size: NA; J gene: TRBJ2-1; D gene: TRBD1; V gene: TRBV5-1; CDR3 DNA: TGCGCCAGCAGCTTGGATGGACAGGGGGCTCATGAGCAGTTCTTC; CDR3 protein: CASSLDGQGAHEQFF
clone size: NA; J gene: TRBJ2-7; D gene: TRBD2; V gene: TRBV7-9; CDR3 DNA: TGTGCCAGCAGCCTCCGAGCGGGGGACGTGACCTTCTACGAGCAGTACTTC; CDR3 protein: CASSLRAGDVTFYEQYF
clone size: NA; J gene: TRBJ2-2; D gene: TRBD2; V gene: TRBV11-2; CDR3 DNA: TGTGCCAGCAGCCCGACTAGCGGGGACACCGGGGAGCTGTTTTTT; CDR3 protein: CASSPTSGDTGELFF
clone size: NA; J gene: TRBJ2-1; D gene: NA; V gene: TRBV7-9; CDR3 DNA: TGTGCCAGCAGCACGGACCCTGCGGGGATTAACTACAATGAGCAGTTCTTC; CDR3 protein: CASSTDPAGINYNEQFF
clone size: once; J gene: TRBJ2-1; D gene: NA; V gene: TRBV7-9; CDR3 DNA: TGTGCCAGCAGCTTAAGTGAGCAGTTCTTC; CDR3 protein: CASSLSEQFF
clone size: NA; J gene: TRBJ2-1; D gene: TRBD2; V gene: TRBV10-3; CDR3 DNA: TGTGCCATCAGTGAGTCGAACCTAGCGGGCAATGAGCAGTTCTTC; CDR3 protein: CAISESNLAGNEQFF
clone size: NA; J gene: TRBJ1-2; D gene: NA; V gene: TRBV7-9; CDR3 DNA: TGTGCCAGCAGCTCGCAGACAGTAAACTATGGCTACACCTTC; CDR3 protein: CASSSQTVNYGYTF
clone size: NA; J gene: TRBJ1-1; D gene: TRBD1; V gene: TRBV18; CDR3 DNA: TGTGCCAGCTCACCACGGGCCGGGACAGGGGGTACTGAAGCTTTCTTT; CDR3 protein: CASSPRAGTGGTEAFF
clone size: NA; J gene: TRBJ2-1; D gene: TRBD1; V gene: TRBV11-3; CDR3 DNA: TGTGCCAGCAGCTTTCTAGGACAGGGGTTCCCTTACAATGAGCAGTTCTTC; CDR3 protein: CASSFLGQGFPYNEQFF
clone size: NA; J gene: TRBJ1-4; D gene: TRBD1; V gene: TRBV14; CDR3 DNA: TGTGCCAGCAGCAAAGCAAACAGGGGGCCTACTAATGAAAAACTGTTTTTT; CDR3 protein: CASSKANRGPTNEKLFF
clone size: NA; J gene: TRBJ2-7; D gene: TRBD2; V gene: TRBV5-1; CDR3 DNA: TGCGCCAGCAGCTCCGGACTAGCCAACCTAAAATACGAGCAGTACTTC; CDR3 protein: CASSSGLANLKYEQYF
clone size: NA; J gene: TRBJ1-5; D gene: NA; V gene: TRBV7-9; CDR3 DNA: TGTGCCAGCAGCTTAGATCCGGGTATTAGCAATCAGCCCCAGCATTTT; CDR3 protein: CASSLDPGISNQPQHF
clone size: NA; J gene: TRBJ2-7; D gene: NA; V gene: TRBV7-2; CDR3 DNA: TGTGCCAGCAGCTTAACCGGCCAAGATTCAGAGCAGTACTTC; CDR3 protein: CASSLTGQDSEQYF
clone size: NA; J gene: TRBJ2-5; D gene: TRBD2; V gene: TRBV29-1; CDR3 DNA: TGCAGCGTTGGGGGGGGACTAGCGGGAAGAGAGACCCAGTACTTC; CDR3 protein: CSVGGGLAGRETQYF
clone size: once; J gene: TRBJ2-2; D gene: NA; V gene: TRBV5-5; CDR3 DNA: TGTGCCAGCAGCTCACTCCTCGGGGGTGGCGGCACCGGGGAGCTGTTTTTT; CDR3 protein: CASSSLLGGGGTGELFF
clone size: NA; J gene: TRBJ2-7; D gene: TRBD2; V gene: TRBV5-1; CDR3 DNA: TGCGCCAGCAGCTTAATTAGCGGGAGCTCCTACGAGCAGTACTTC; CDR3 protein: CASSLISGSSYEQYF
clone size: once; J gene: TRBJ2-4; D gene: TRBD2; V gene: TRBV5-1; CDR3 DNA: TGCGCCAGCAGCTTGAGGTCTGCGGGAGGGGTTGCAGCCAAAAACATTCAGTACTTC; CDR3 protein: CASSLRSAGGVAAKNIQYF
clone size: NA; J gene: TRBJ1-4; D gene: NA; V gene: TRBV7-2; CDR3 DNA: TGTGCCAGCAGCTCGTTACAGGGTACTAATGAAAAACTGTTTTTT; CDR3 protein: CASSSLQGTNEKLFF
clone size: NA; J gene: TRBJ1-5; D gene: NA; V gene: TRBV2; CDR3 DNA: TGTGCCAGCAGTGAGAAGGCAGGGGACCGAAGGCCCCAGCATTTT; CDR3 protein: CASSEKAGDRRPQHF
clone size: NA; J gene: TRBJ1-6; D gene: NA; V gene: TRBV7-9; CDR3 DNA: TGTGCCAGCAGCCCCCGGGGGCGCAGGGGTAATTCACCCCTCCACTTT; CDR3 protein: CASSPRGRRGNSPLHF
clone size: NA; J gene: TRBJ1-5; D gene: NA; V gene: TRBV18; CDR3 DNA: TGTGCCAGCTCACAAGGGGACGGCAATCAGCCCCAGCATTTT; CDR3 protein: CASSQGDGNQPQHF
clone size: NA; J gene: TRBJ1-2; D gene: NA; V gene: TRBV30; CDR3 DNA: TGTGCCTGGAGGGACATGGGCTATGGCTACACCTTC; CDR3 protein: CAWRDMGYGYTF
clone size: NA; J gene: TRBJ2-7; D gene: NA; V gene: TRBV6-5; CDR3 DNA: TGTGCCAGCAGTGCGACAGAAGGTTACGAGCAGTACTTC; CDR3 protein: CASSATEGYEQYF
clone size: NA; J gene: TRBJ2-7; D gene: TRBD1; V gene: TRBV19; CDR3 DNA: TGTGCCAGTATGAGTGGGGCAGGGGGACAGTACGAGCAGTACTTC; CDR3 protein: CASMSGAGGQYEQYF
clone size: NA; J gene: TRBJ1-5; D gene: NA; V gene: TRBV10-3; CDR3 DNA: TGTGCCATCAGTGAGTCTGGCAATCAGCCCCAGCATTTT; CDR3 protein: CAISESGNQPQHF
clone size: NA; J gene: TRBJ1-4; D gene: TRBD1; V gene: TRBV7-9; CDR3 DNA: TGTGCCAGCAGCCAGGGACAGATAAATGAAAAACTGTTTTTT; CDR3 protein: CASSQGQINEKLFF
clone size: few; J gene: TRBJ1-2; D gene: NA; V gene: TRBV7-2; CDR3 DNA: TGTGCCAGCAGCTTAATGTCGGGACCCTATGGCTACACCTTC; CDR3 protein: CASSLMSGPYGYTF
clone size: NA; J gene: TRBJ1-4; D gene: TRBD1; V gene: TRBV19; CDR3 DNA: TGTGCCAGTAGTATAGCCGGGCTGACAGGGCTCAATGAAAAACTGTTTTTT; CDR3 protein: CASSIAGLTGLNEKLFF